The clone carrying this T cell receptor (beta chain) came up many times. As yet, its antigen is unknown. TCRdb re-called the 5' RACE reads through MiXCR, storing one row per CDR3 protein. Of about 210,000 distinct CDR3 sequences listed, over 8% are singletons. The data derive from a study of identical twins. Findings of the study overall: For out-of-frame beta sequences, excess twin sharing was weaker.

Trimming stripped 1 base from V and 2 bases from J, with 12 bases between. The CDR3 totals 14 residues. Looked up from germline, CDR1 is DFQATT and CDR2 is SNEGSKA (reference sequence). The TCR comes from a woman aged 18 to 35 in good health. The rearrangement joins TRBV20-1 to TRBJ2-7, with D unresolved. Sample: memory (CD45RO+) T cells sorted from blood. The CDR3 coding sequence is TGCAGTGCTAGAGTGGCCCGGTCAACCTACGAGCAGTACTTC. It translates to CSARVARSTYEQYF.